One sample yielded the 16 T cell receptor beta chains listed below, sequenced in a study of a mutant IDH1 vaccine in newly diagnosed glioma (dated by TCRdb to the early 2020s). What the time point label conveys for this sample: week 5, during vaccination. A 20-mer mutant IDH1 peptide at 300 micrograms in Montanide made up each vaccine dose, which was injected subcutaneously together with topical imiquimod. The library was obtained by the immunoSEQ multiplex PCR assay. TCRdb re-hosts the immuneACCESS table, in-frame sequences only. Its copies lack some clones; in the studies checked, an unresolved V gene accounts for under half of them, and the cause for the rest is not known. This sample holds some 48,000 clones; around four fifths were observed only once. Together, the top ten hold 1.8% of the sample. Their antigens remain unidentified. Sequences were derived from PBMCs, sampled from a glioma patient whose treatment included an IDH1 peptide vaccine. The receptors come from a woman in her thirties or forties with glioma.

The gene calls are TRBV19 and TRBJ1-2, with D maybe TRBD1 (5 bases). The CDR3 totals 12 residues. From germline, CDR1 is LNHDA and CDR2 SQIVND (reference sequence). Trimming stripped 6 bases from V and 7 bases from J, with 12 bases between. CDR3 loop: CASSPRAGGYTF. The CDR3 coding sequence is TGTGCCAGTAGCCCCAGGGCGGGTGGCTACACCTTC.

The table lists this clone with a count of one. The chain links TRBV6-1 to TRBJ1-1; tentatively, D is TRBD1 (6 bases). This CDR3 spans 15 amino acids. The germline V gene encodes CDR1 MNHNS and CDR2 SASEGT. With 4 bases removed from V and 1 base from J, the gap between germline ends came to 13 bases. CDR3 in amino acids: CASSANLDRNTEAFF. The DNA of the CDR3 is TGTGCCAGCAGTGCAAATTTGGACAGGAACACTGAAGCTTTCTTT.

V gene TRBV6-5 combines with J gene TRBJ2-4; D not certain. The germline V gene has CDR1 MNHEY and CDR2 SVGAGI. The CDR3 contains 14 residues. Trimming left V 0 bases short and J 9 bases short, with 12 bases between. The CDR3 region is CASSYSGPHGIQYF. The CDR3 DNA sequence: TGTGCCAGCAGTTACTCCGGGCCTCACGGCATTCAGTACTTC.

The chain links TRBV9 to TRBJ1-5; maybe TRBD1 (6 bases). Germline V lookup: CDR1 SGDLS, CDR2 YYNGEE. V was trimmed by 4 bases and J by 4 bases, leaving 15 bases between them. The CDR3 is made up of 15 amino acids. In nucleotides, the CDR3 is TGTGCCAGCAGCCCTCAGGGGTCCCCAAATCAGCCCCAGCATTTT. This gives the protein CASSPQGSPNQPQHF. Looking up the rest from reference TRBV9 and TRBJ1-5 gives the full variable domain: DSGVTQTPKHLITATGQRVTLRCSPRSGDLSVYWYQQSLDQGLQFLIQYYNGEERAKGNILERFSAQQFPDLHSELNLSSLELGDSALYFCASSPQGSPNQPQHFGDGTRLSIL.

The genes are TRBV5-1 and TRBJ2-5; D gene ambiguous. The germline V gene encodes CDR1 SGHRS and CDR2 YFSETQ. The CDR3 length is 12 residues. V lost 4 bases to trimming and J lost 2 bases, with 6 bases between them. CDR3 nucleotides: TGCGCCAGCAGCCCCCGTCAAGAGACCCAGTACTTC. Translated, it gives CASSPRQETQYF.

The table lists this clone with a few counts. V and J are TRBV7-2 and TRBJ1-2; a weak D match, TRBD1 (5 bases). CDR1 is SGHTA and CDR2 is FQGNSA in the germline V gene. This CDR3 is 13 amino acids long. Trimming took 2 bases from V and 1 from J, leaving 5 bases between them. The CDR3 DNA reads as TGTGCCAGCAGCTTACAGGGTAACTATGGCTACACCTTC. Translating gives CASSLQGNYGYTF.

This chain joins TRBV27 and TRBJ1-5; D gene ambiguous. The CDR3 contains 13 residues. Germline CDR1 MNHEY, CDR2 SMNVEV (reference sequence). The V and J ends lost 5 bases and 13 bases respectively, with 18 bases between them. The CDR3 protein is CASSPVSDPIQHF. In DNA form, the CDR3 reads TGTGCCAGCAGTCCAGTTTCGGACCCAATTCAGCATTTT.

The chain employs TRBV19 and TRBJ2-7, with D perhaps assigned TRBD1 or TRBD2 (6 bases each). The germline CDR1 and CDR2 sequences are LNHDA and SQIVND (reference sequence). This CDR3 is built from 15 residues. Trimming removed 3 bases at V and 5 bases at J, with 17 bases between. The CDR3 loop is CASSMIGGQVHEQYF. CDR3 bases: TGTGCCAGTAGTATGATTGGGGGGCAGGTCCACGAGCAGTACTTC.

The chain joins TRBV6-5 to TRBJ2-3, with 8 bases that match TRBD1. CDR3 length equals 15 residues. Germline V gene lookup returns CDR1 MNHEY and CDR2 SVGAGI. V lost 2 bases and J lost 2; bases outside the gene matches: 3. In DNA form, the CDR3 reads TGTGCCAGCAGTTACCAGGGGGCGAACACAGATACGCAGTATTTT. This gives the protein CASSYQGANTDTQYF.

This chain uses TRBV19 with TRBJ1-5; D is uncertain. The CDR3 totals 15 residues. Germline CDR1 reads LNHDA; CDR2 reads SQIVND (reference sequence). The germline V and J ends were trimmed by 1 base and 4 bases, with 11 bases remaining between them. The CDR3 here is CASSIGGTKNQPQHF. The DNA for the CDR3 is TGTGCCAGTAGTATAGGCGGTACAAAGAATCAGCCCCAGCATTTT.

The table lists this clone with a count of one. The chain carries TRBV30 and TRBJ1-5; D possibly corresponds to TRBD1 (6 bases). The germline gives CDR1 GTSNPN, CDR2 SVGIG (reference sequence). V lost 0 bases and J lost 7, with 10 bases in between. The length of the CDR3 is 13 residues. The CDR3 nucleotides are TGTGCCTGGAGTGTACAGGGTGGGCAGCCCCAGCATTTT. It yields the protein CAWSVQGGQPQHF.

V usage is TRBV19 and J usage is TRBJ1-5; 10 bases agree with TRBD1. In germline, CDR1 is LNHDA, CDR2 SQIVND (reference sequence). The CDR3 length is 19 residues. V lost 5 bases, J lost 1 base, and 14 bases stayed unmatched. CDR3 in DNA: TGTGCCAGTAGTCTCCACATGACAGGGGGCGGTAAGAGCAATCAGCCCCAGCATTTT. It is translated as CASSLHMTGGGKSNQPQHF.

The genes are TRBV27 and TRBJ1-1; D call uncertain. Trimming pared 6 bases from V and 3 bases from J, leaving 17 bases between. Germline lookup yields CDR1 MNHEY and CDR2 SMNVEV (reference sequence). The CDR3 loop spans 15 amino acids. The CDR3 reads CASRPTYIRDTEAFF. The CDR3 DNA reads as TGTGCCAGCAGACCCACCTATATTCGGGACACTGAAGCTTTCTTT.

This clone was detected a few times. The chain joins TRBV10-1 to TRBJ2-7; tentatively, D is TRBD1 or TRBD2 (7 bases each). This CDR3 is 13 amino acids long. V gave up 7 bases and J gave up 4 bases, with 14 bases separating them. Germline V CDR1 and CDR2: WNHNN, SYGVQD (reference sequence). The CDR3 region has the DNA TGCGCCAGCACCAGGGGGAGGGATTACGAGCAGTACTTC. As protein: CASTRGRDYEQYF.

This clone has a handful of counts. The V and J genes are TRBV19 and TRBJ1-1; D is unresolved. Germline CDR1 is LNHDA and CDR2 is SQIVND (reference sequence). The CDR3 spans 13 residues. Trimming removed 6 bases at V and 0 bases at J, with 8 bases between. The DNA for the CDR3 is TGTGCCAGTAGCCCAACACTGAACACTGAAGCTTTCTTT. Encoded protein: CASSPTLNTEAFF.

The chain is built from TRBV7-9 and TRBJ1-2, with 8 bases lining up with TRBD1. The CDR3 loop spans 14 amino acids. Germline loops: CDR1 SEHNR, CDR2 FQNEAQ (reference sequence). Trimming removed 6 bases from V and 2 bases from J; junction bases left unmatched: 5. The CDR3 sequence: CASRQGEKNYGYTF. DNA for the CDR3: TGTGCCAGCAGACAGGGGGAAAAGAACTATGGCTACACCTTC.